This TCR beta chain was sequenced for a study of T cell changes during pregnancy in multiple sclerosis. Using immunoSEQ multiplex PCR, the repertoire was profiled, and TCRdb retains in-frame clones only, with some absent. The sample lists approximately 100,000 clones; approximately 94% were seen once. The CDR3 loop spans 16 amino acids. Germline V gives CDR1 SGHAT, CDR2 FQNNGV. V was clipped by 8 bases and J by 4 bases; unmatched bases: 8. This sample comprised peripheral blood, obtained before pregnancy. The J gene is TRBJ2-3, the V gene TRBV11-2; 14 bases fit TRBD2. This receptor was obtained from a female donor with multiple sclerosis, enrolled in a pregnancy study. The DNA for the CDR3 is TGTGCCAGCGCCAGGACTAGCGGGAGGATGGCAGATACGCAGTATTTT. Residues: CASARTSGRMADTQYF.